This is a list of T cell receptor beta chains from one sample in a study of beta chain features in type 1 diabetes. Clones were read by immunoSEQ multiplex PCR, and TCRdb kept only the in-frame ones, dropping some. This sample has more than 150,000 clones, with about 13% found just once. Input material: central memory CD4+ T cells from blood. All receptors come from a woman in her late teens or twenties in good health. Both conserved end residues are part of each CDR3. The order of the fields is J gene, D gene, clone size, V gene, CDR3 DNA, CDR3 protein. A D gene is named only where the DNA matches it firmly. Part of the rows lack a size; the others show once, few, many or a class for expanded clones.

TRBJ1-5 | . | . | TRBV5-1 | TGCGCCAGCAGCTTGGATGTAACAGGGCAGGGCAATCAGCCCCAGCATTTT | CASSLDVTGQGNQPQHF
TRBJ2-5 | TRBD1 | . | TRBV5-1 | TGCGCCAGCAGCCTAGGACAGGACCAAGAGACCCAGTACTTC | CASSLGQDQETQYF
TRBJ2-5 | TRBD1 | few | TRBV5-1 | TGCGCCAGCAGCTCAGGACAGGCACAAGAGACCCAGTACTTC | CASSSGQAQETQYF
TRBJ2-3 | . | . | TRBV27 | TGTGCCAGCATGGGCAGCGGAACCCTTACAGATACGCAGTATTTT | CASMGSGTLTDTQYF
TRBJ2-7 | TRBD1 | few | TRBV30 | TGTGCCTGGAGTGTTTGGGACAGGGCACTCTACGAGCAGTACTTC | CAWSVWDRALYEQYF
TRBJ2-2 | TRBD2 | . | TRBV7-9 | TGTGCCAGCAGCCTGGGACTAGCGGTTAACACCGGGGAGCTGTTTTTT | CASSLGLAVNTGELFF
TRBJ2-7 | TRBD2 | . | TRBV7-9 | TGTGCCAGCACCTTAGCGGGAGTGCAGTACGAGCAGTACTTC | CASTLAGVQYEQYF
TRBJ1-2 | TRBD1 | . | TRBV18 | TGTGCCAGCTCTTTCCGAGACAGGGGCGATGGCTACACCTTC | CASSFRDRGDGYTF
TRBJ2-7 | TRBD2 | few | TRBV5-1 | TGCGCCAGCAGGAGCGGGAGGGCCGACGAGCAGTACTTC | CASRSGRADEQYF
TRBJ1-5 | TRBD1 | . | TRBV4-2 | TGTGCCAGCAGCCAAGATGGACAGGGGGATCAGCCCCAGCATTTT | CASSQDGQGDQPQHF
TRBJ2-4 | . | . | TRBV5-6 | TGTGCCAGCAGCTTGGTGGGGAGATTGAGTGACATTCAGTACTTC | CASSLVGRLSDIQYF
TRBJ1-1 | . | . | TRBV11-3 | TGTGCCAGCAGCTTAGGGGCCCTCACTGAAGCTTTCTTT | CASSLGALTEAFF
TRBJ2-3 | . | few | TRBV5-1 | TGCGCCAGCAGCTCCTGGACAGCGAGCACAGATACGCAGTATTTT | CASSSWTASTDTQYF
TRBJ2-7 | . | . | TRBV4-3 | TGCGCCAGCAGCCAAGATAGATACAGGGGAGGCGAGCAGTACTTC | CASSQDRYRGGEQYF
TRBJ1-2 | . | . | TRBV7-2 | TGTGCCAGCAGCCTCTGGAGAGTAGGATATGGCTACACCTTC | CASSLWRVGYGYTF
TRBJ2-1 | . | . | TRBV7-9 | TGTGCCAGCAGCTCAGGGTTGAGCAGTGAGCAGTTCTTC | CASSSGLSSEQFF
TRBJ2-1 | . | few | TRBV29-1 | TGCAGCGTTGGCGGAGGTGAGCAGTTCTTC | CSVGGGEQFF
TRBJ2-5 | . | . | TRBV25-1 | TGTGCCAGCAGCCCACTAGAGACCCAGTACTTC | CASSPLETQYF
TRBJ2-3 | TRBD1 | . | TRBV4-1 | TGCGCCAGCAGCCGGAAACCGGGACAGGGCCCAGATACGCAGTATTTT | CASSRKPGQGPDTQYF
TRBJ1-1 | . | few | TRBV28 | TGTGCCAGCAGTTCTCCGGCCCCCCCAAGGGGTGAAGCTTTCTTT | CASSSPAPPRGEAFF
TRBJ1-2 | . | . | TRBV18 | TGTGCCAGCTCACCGGAGCGGTCATATGGCTACACCTTC | CASSPERSYGYTF
TRBJ1-1 | . | . | TRBV6-5 | TGTGCCAGCAGAAGACAATGGAACACTGAAGCTTTCTTT | CASRRQWNTEAFF
TRBJ2-6 | . | . | TRBV29-1 | TGCAGCGTCGCACAGGGCTTCTCTGGGGCCAACGTCCTGACTTTC | CSVAQGFSGANVLTF
TRBJ2-1 | TRBD1 | . | TRBV10-3 | TGTGCCATCAGTGTTGGGCAGGACAGGAATGAGCAGTTCTTC | CAISVGQDRNEQFF
TRBJ2-6 | . | . | TRBV5-4 | TGTGCCAGCAGCTTGGCCTACTCTGGGGCCAACGTCCTGACTTTC | CASSLAYSGANVLTF
TRBJ2-5 | . | few | TRBV7-2 | TGTGCCAGCAGCTTAGACAGGCACCTCCAAGAGACCCAGTACTTC | CASSLDRHLQETQYF
TRBJ2-4 | . | few | TRBV28 | TGTGCCAGCAGTATCCGGGTGAACATTCAGTACTTC | CASSIRVNIQYF
TRBJ1-2 | . | . | TRBV29-1 | TGCAGCGTTGAGGAGGGGAACTATGGCTACACCTTC | CSVEEGNYGYTF
TRBJ2-2 | . | . | TRBV9 | TGTGCCAGCAGCGTAGCTCGAGGAGGGGCGAACACCGGGGAGCTGTTTTTT | CASSVARGGANTGELFF
TRBJ1-2 | . | few | TRBV6-5 | TGTGCCAGCAGTTACTCCGACCTTCCAGGGGAGAGCTACACCTTC | CASSYSDLPGESYTF
TRBJ2-3 | . | . | TRBV28 | TGTGCCAGCAGTCGGGGAGGGGGGACAGATACGCAGTATTTT | CASSRGGGTDTQYF
TRBJ2-5 | . | . | TRBV9 | TGTGCCAGCAGCCGGGGGACAGCAACCCAAGAGACCCAGTACTTC | CASSRGTATQETQYF
TRBJ2-1 | TRBD2 | few | TRBV5-1 | TGCGCCAGCAGCAGCTCTGGACTAGCGGGATATCAGTTCTTC | CASSSSGLAGYQFF
TRBJ1-4 | TRBD1 | . | TRBV15 | TGTGCCACCAGCAGGCGGGACAGGGGATCATCTAATGAAAAACTGTTTTTT | CATSRRDRGSSNEKLFF
TRBJ2-1 | TRBD2 | . | TRBV11-2 | TGTGCCAGCAGCACCCGGACTAGTTCTTGGGAGCAGTTCTTC | CASSTRTSSWEQFF
TRBJ1-1 | . | . | TRBV11-2 | TGTGCCAGCAGCCAGGATCAGGACACTGAAGCTTTCTTT | CASSQDQDTEAFF
TRBJ2-2 | . | few | TRBV29-1 | TGCAGCGTTGAAGGCGGATCCACCGGGGAGCTGTTTTTT | CSVEGGSTGELFF
TRBJ1-4 | . | many | TRBV7-9 | TGTGCCAGCAGCTTAGGAGGGATTAATGAAAAACTGTTTTTT | CASSLGGINEKLFF
TRBJ2-3 | . | few | TRBV29-1 | TGCAGCGTTGAAGATACTAACACAGATACGCAGTATTTT | CSVEDTNTDTQYF
TRBJ2-1 | . | . | TRBV4-2 | TGTGCCAGCAGCCCAACAGGGGAGGCGGGCTCCTACAATGAGCAGTTCTTC | CASSPTGEAGSYNEQFF
TRBJ2-3 | . | . | TRBV4-3 | TGCGCCAGCAGCCAAGAGTCGGATACGCAGTATTTT | CASSQESDTQYF
TRBJ1-4 | . | few | TRBV4-2 | TGTGCCAGCAGCCAAGACTTTGCAACTAATGAAAAACTGTTTTTT | CASSQDFATNEKLFF
TRBJ2-1 | . | few | TRBV2 | TGTGCCAGCACGTCCCCGGCGGGCTACAATGAGCAGTTCTTC | CASTSPAGYNEQFF
TRBJ2-7 | . | . | TRBV6-5 | TGTGCCAGCACCGGACTGTTTGAGCAGTACTTC | CASTGLFEQYF
TRBJ2-7 | TRBD1 | few | TRBV4-1 | TGCGCCAGCAGCCATTCCCCTGGGACAGGGGGTTCCTACGAGCAGTACTTC | CASSHSPGTGGSYEQYF
TRBJ2-1 | . | . | TRBV5-1 | TGCGCCAGCAGCTTGGCCGATGTGGAGGATGAGCAGTTCTTC | CASSLADVEDEQFF
TRBJ2-1 | TRBD2 | few | TRBV2 | TGTGCCAGCAGTGAAGTAGGGACTAGCGGGAGCGATGAGCAGTTCTTC | CASSEVGTSGSDEQFF
TRBJ1-1 | . | . | TRBV4-1 | TGCGCCAGCAGCCAACCAGGGTGGGGCACTGAAGCTTTCTTT | CASSQPGWGTEAFF
TRBJ2-5 | . | . | TRBV6-6 | TGTGCCAGCACTAGGGAGAGGACCCAGTACTTC | CASTRERTQYF
TRBJ1-1 | . | . | TRBV2 | TGTGCCAGCAGTTATCAGGGGAACACTGAAGCTTTCTTT | CASSYQGNTEAFF
TRBJ2-7 | TRBD1 | . | TRBV15 | TGTGCCACCAGCTCGGCAGGGGGATACTACGAGCAGTACTTC | CATSSAGGYYEQYF
TRBJ1-3 | . | few | TRBV7-9 | TGTGCCAGCAGCCCCAGGGGTGGAGGAGACACCATATATTTT | CASSPRGGGDTIYF
TRBJ1-3 | . | few | TRBV5-1 | TGCGCCAGCAGTCCGTCTACTGGAAACACCATATATTTT | CASSPSTGNTIYF
TRBJ1-4 | . | few | TRBV28 | TGTGCCAGCAGAACGGGATTTTCAAGTGGAAAACTGTTTTTT | CASRTGFSSGKLFF